A single TCR beta chain is shown here with its context. Antigen unknown. V gave up 0 bases and J gave up 5 bases, with 16 bases separating them. The CDR3 spans 16 residues. Germline assignment: CDR1 MNHEY and CDR2 SVGAGI. The time point here: pre-treatment sample, taken before nivolumab and TIL therapy. Enrollment ran from October 2017 to early 2020. This record belongs to a study of TIL therapy for anti-PD-1-resistant metastatic lung cancer. Study-level background: Progressing patients received lymphodepletion, expanded TIL infusion and IL-2. Median patient age was almost 55, ranging about 38-80 years. Study findings and constraints: The cohort had more treatment-naive, never-smoker and oncogene-addicted patients than typical.

The immunoSEQ assay was v3. Generated by immunoSEQ multiplex PCR, the TCRdb table keeps only in-frame clones and is missing some. This sample has 15,000 to 20,000 clones; 83% occur once, and the top ten carry under 2.5%. This sequence joins TRBV6-5 and TRBJ2-5, with a tentative D call TRBD2 (5 bases). This clonotype was sampled from a person between 30 and 80 years old with non-small cell lung cancer. The sample here was blood, taken at baseline. The CDR3 DNA reads as TGTGCCAGCAGTTACTCAATCTCTAGCTGGAGGGAGACCCAGTACTTC. Translation gives CASSYSISSWRETQYF.